The 10 T cell receptor beta chains presented below share a single source sample, sequenced in a study of blood T cell repertoires in COVID-19 (dated by TCRdb to 2020 to 2022). To prepare the library, the immunoSEQ multiplex PCR assay was applied. TCRdb provides this immuneACCESS table in a form limited to in-frame rearrangements. Some clones are lacking; in checked studies, under half of them reflect an unresolved V gene, and why the rest are absent is not known. Across this sample there are 300,000 or so clones, with around 87% seen only once. In total, the top ten clones hold 6.5% to 9.5% of the sample. Sequencing was performed on peripheral blood. The receptors stem from a woman in her 50s who had recovered from COVID-19.

The V call is TRBV19, the J call TRBJ1-1, with 9 bases aligning to TRBD1. Germline CDR1 reads LNHDA; CDR2 reads SQIVND (reference sequence). CDR3 length: 17 amino acids. J lost 2 bases, V lost 3 bases, and 10 bases had no gene match. CDR3: CASSMPGGQGPNTEAFF. CDR3 DNA: TGTGCCAGTAGTATGCCCGGTGGACAGGGGCCAAACACTGAAGCTTTCTTT. Using reference TRBV19 and TRBJ1-1 for the parts outside the CDR3, the full variable domain is DGGITQSPKYLFRKEGQNVTLSCEQNLNHDAMYWYRQDPGQGLRLIYYSQIVNDFQKGDIAEGYSVSREKKESFPLTVTSAQKNPTAFYLCASSMPGGQGPNTEAFFGQGTRLTVV.

This clone has only one observation. The chain recombines TRBV19 with TRBJ2-3, with D tentatively TRBD2 (6 bases). There are 15 residues in the CDR3. The V and J ends lost 9 bases and 2 bases respectively, with 18 bases between them. Germline CDR1 is LNHDA and CDR2 is SQIVND (reference sequence). This CDR3 reads CASRTGLLDTDTQYF. In nucleotides, the CDR3 is TGTGCCAGCCGAACGGGACTGCTAGACACAGATACGCAGTATTTT.

This clone has just a few counts. V and J are TRBV10-3 and TRBJ2-3; D may be TRBD2 (5 bases). Germline CDR1 ENHRY, CDR2 SYGVKD. This CDR3 has 14 residues. V was pared by 6 bases and J by 1 base, with 11 bases between. The chain's CDR3 is CAIRQDGGTDTQYF. The CDR3 region has the DNA TGTGCCATCAGGCAGGACGGGGGCACAGATACGCAGTATTTT.

V and J are TRBV6-6 and TRBJ1-1; D uncertain. Germline values: CDR1 MNHNY, CDR2 SVGAGI (reference sequence). The V gene lost 6 bases and the J gene lost 1 base, with 6 bases spanning the gap. The CDR3 consists of 12 residues. The CDR3 protein is CASSLRNTEAFF. CDR3 nucleotide sequence: TGTGCCAGCAGCCTCAGGAACACTGAAGCTTTCTTT.

There are many counts of this clone. The V gene is TRBV18, the J gene TRBJ1-5, with D possibly being TRBD1 (6 bases). The V end was cut by 2 bases, the J end by 5 bases, with 16 bases between. Germline lookup yields CDR1 KGHSH and CDR2 LQKENI. The CDR3 has 16 residues. In DNA form, the CDR3 reads TGTGCCAGCTCACCAAGCGGGGGGGCCAGCGATCAGCCCCAGCATTTT. Amino acid sequence: CASSPSGGASDQPQHF.

The table lists this clone with a count of one. At one end, the junction sequence differs from germline, possibly due to a read error. This rearrangement joins TRBV30 to TRBJ1-2; 8 bases agree with TRBD1. The germline gives CDR1 GTSNPN, CDR2 SVGIG (reference sequence). The CDR3 contains 11 residues. The CDR3 bases are TGTGCCTGGTCCCGGGACAGGAGCTGGGGATTC. Amino acids: CAWSRDRSWGF.

The chain has TRBV5-1 and TRBJ2-5; the D gene is possibly TRBD2 (5 bases). This CDR3 comprises 13 residues. V was pared by 0 bases and J by 5 bases, with 8 bases between. From germline, CDR1 is SGHRS and CDR2 YFSETQ. This CDR3 is CASSLAGVETQYF. The CDR3 nucleotides read TGCGCCAGCAGCTTGGCCGGGGTGGAGACCCAGTACTTC. The full variable domain, completed using reference TRBV5-1 and TRBJ2-5, is KAGVTQTPRYLIKTRGQQVTLSCSPISGHRSVSWYQQTPGQGLQFLFEYFSETQRNKGNFPGRFSGRQFSNSRSEMNVSTLELGDSALYLCASSLAGVETQYFGPGTRLLVL.

The chain carries TRBV28 and TRBJ1-1, with 10 positions matching TRBD1. The CDR3 consists of 16 residues. With 2 bases clipped from V and 3 bases from J, the junction kept 6 bases outside the gene matches. The germline V gene encodes CDR1 MDHEN and CDR2 SYDVKM. The CDR3 nucleotides are TGTGCCAGCAGTTTACTCCCGGGACAGGGGTACACTGAAGCTTTCTTT. Protein product: CASSLLPGQGYTEAFF. The full variable domain, with the rest looked up from reference TRBV28 and TRBJ1-1, is DVKVTQSSRYLVKRTGEKVFLECVQDMDHENMFWYRQDPGLGLRLIYFSYDVKMKEKGDIPEGYSVSREKKERFSLILESASTNQTSMYLCASSLLPGQGYTEAFFGQGTRLTVV.

The chain recombines TRBV13 with TRBJ2-5; 7 positions match TRBD1. CDR3 length equals 15 residues. Germline lookup yields CDR1 PRHDT and CDR2 FYEKMQ (reference sequence). Trimming took 3 bases from V and 4 from J; bases not matched to a gene: 8. The CDR3 nucleotides read TGTGCCAGCAGCTTCGACAGGGCGATGGTAGAGACCCAGTACTTC. It specifies CASSFDRAMVETQYF.

This sequence joins TRBV28 and TRBJ2-1, with TRBD2 matching over 8 bases. The J segment lost 10 bases and the V segment lost 8 bases, leaving 7 bases of the junction unmatched. The CDR3 runs to 12 residues. Germline values: CDR1 MDHEN, CDR2 SYDVKM. The CDR3 is CASLRTSGEQFF. The CDR3 nucleotides are TGTGCCAGCTTGCGAACTAGCGGCGAGCAGTTCTTC.